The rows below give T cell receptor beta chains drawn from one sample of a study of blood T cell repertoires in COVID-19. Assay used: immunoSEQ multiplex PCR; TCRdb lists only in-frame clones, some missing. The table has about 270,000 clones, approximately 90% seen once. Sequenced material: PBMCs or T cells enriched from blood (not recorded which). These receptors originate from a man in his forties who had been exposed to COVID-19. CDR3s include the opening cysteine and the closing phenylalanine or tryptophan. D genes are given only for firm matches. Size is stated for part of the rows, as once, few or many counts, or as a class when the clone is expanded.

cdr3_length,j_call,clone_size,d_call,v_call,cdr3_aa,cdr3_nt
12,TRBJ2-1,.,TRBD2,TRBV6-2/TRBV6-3,CASSASSGPQFF,TGTGCCAGCAGTGCCTCTAGCGGGCCACAGTTCTTC
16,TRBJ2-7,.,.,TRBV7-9,CASSLALGTSYYEQYF,TGTGCCAGCAGCTTAGCGCTCGGAACTAGCTACTACGAGCAGTACTTC
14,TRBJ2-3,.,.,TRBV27,CASRYLGGTDTQYF,TGTGCCAGCAGATATTTAGGGGGTACAGATACGCAGTATTTT
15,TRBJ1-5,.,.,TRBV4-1,CASSQDFKGMQPQHF,TGCGCCAGCAGCCAAGATTTTAAGGGGATGCAGCCCCAGCATTTT
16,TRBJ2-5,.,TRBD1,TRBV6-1,CASSVDGTGTGETQYF,TGTGCCAGCAGTGTAGACGGGACAGGGACCGGAGAGACCCAGTACTTC
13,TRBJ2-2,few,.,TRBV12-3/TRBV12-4,CASNSAGTGELFF,TGTGCCAGCAACTCAGCCGGGACCGGGGAGCTGTTTTTT
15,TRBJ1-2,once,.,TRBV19,CASSILETKSNGYTF,TGTGCCAGTAGTATCTTAGAAACCAAATCGAATGGCTACACCTTC
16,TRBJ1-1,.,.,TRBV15,CATSTRTGGLNTEAFF,TGTGCCACCAGCACCCGGACCGGGGGGCTGAACACTGAAGCTTTCTTT
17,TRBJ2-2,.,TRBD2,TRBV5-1,CASSSRTSGAGTGELFF,TGCGCCAGCAGCTCCCGGACTAGCGGCGCTGGGACCGGGGAGCTGTTTTTT
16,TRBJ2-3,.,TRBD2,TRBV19,CASSIDQGGRSDTQYF,TGTGCCAGTAGTATAGATCAGGGCGGGAGGTCAGATACGCAGTATTTT
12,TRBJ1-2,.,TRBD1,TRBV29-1,CSVEIQGLGYTF,TGCAGCGTTGAAATACAGGGGTTAGGCTACACCTTC
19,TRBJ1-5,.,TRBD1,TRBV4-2,CASSQDSMARDRGRQPQHF,TGTGCCAGCAGCCAAGATTCTATGGCTAGGGACAGGGGCCGTCAGCCCCAGCATTTT